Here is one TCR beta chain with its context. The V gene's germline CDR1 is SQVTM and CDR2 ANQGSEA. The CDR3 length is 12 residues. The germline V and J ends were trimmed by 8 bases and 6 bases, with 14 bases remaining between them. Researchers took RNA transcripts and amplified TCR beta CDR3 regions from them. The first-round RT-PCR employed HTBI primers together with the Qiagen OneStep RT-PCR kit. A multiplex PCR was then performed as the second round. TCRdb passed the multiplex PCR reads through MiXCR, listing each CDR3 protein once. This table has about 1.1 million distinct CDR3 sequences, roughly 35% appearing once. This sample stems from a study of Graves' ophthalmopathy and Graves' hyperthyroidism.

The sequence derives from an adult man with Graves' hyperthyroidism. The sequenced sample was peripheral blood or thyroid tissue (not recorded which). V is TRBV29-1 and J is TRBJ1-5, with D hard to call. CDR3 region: CSSEGVPQPQHF. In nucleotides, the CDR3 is TGCAGCAGTGAAGGCGTACCTCAGCCCCAGCATTTT.